The clone carrying this TCR beta chain has a count of ten or more. No antigen is known for it. The germline V gene has CDR1 SEHNR and CDR2 FQNEAQ (reference sequence). The length of the CDR3 is 12 residues. V was shortened by 2 bases and J by 3 bases, with 4 bases between the two germline ends. No cell fractionation was done, so the repertoire covers all unsorted peripheral blood T cells. The data derive from a study of HIV-infected patients and healthy controls. Study overall: No general T-cell lymphocytopenia was present, and per-chain CDR3 totals resembled those of controls.

Findings and caveats of the study: During therapy, HIV-associated CDR3s fell significantly in frequency, while CMV-associated CDR3s did not change significantly.

Reverse transcription used 450 to 650 ng RNA and constant-region primers for alpha and beta. Each of the alpha and beta chains got its own library through chain-specific third strand synthesis with indices. Each molecule carried a 12-nucleotide identifier made of two joined random hexamers added before amplification. In TCRdb, the 5' RACE reads were re-called with MiXCR into one record per CDR3 protein. Among roughly 8,000 distinct CDR3 sequences, over 8% were seen once, and the ten largest hold roughly a fifth. The sample was blood, taken before antiretroviral therapy. The origin of this receptor is an adult with HIV infection. The rearrangement uses TRBV7-9 and TRBJ1-1; D call uncertain. CDR3: CASSLLDTEAFF. CDR3 bases: TGTGCCAGCAGCTTACTAGACACTGAAGCTTTCTTT.